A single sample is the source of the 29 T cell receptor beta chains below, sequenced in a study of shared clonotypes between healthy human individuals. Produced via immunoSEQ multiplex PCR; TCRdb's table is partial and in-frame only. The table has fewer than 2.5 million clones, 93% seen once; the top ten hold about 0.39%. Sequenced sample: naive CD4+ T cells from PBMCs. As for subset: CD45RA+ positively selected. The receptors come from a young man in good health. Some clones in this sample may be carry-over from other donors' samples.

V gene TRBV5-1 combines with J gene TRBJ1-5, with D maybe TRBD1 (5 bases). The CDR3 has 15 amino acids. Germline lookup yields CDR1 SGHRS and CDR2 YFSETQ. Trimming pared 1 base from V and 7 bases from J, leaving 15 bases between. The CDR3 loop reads CASSLQGLTEQPQHF. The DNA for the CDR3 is TGCGCCAGCAGCTTGCAGGGCCTGACGGAGCAGCCCCAGCATTTT.

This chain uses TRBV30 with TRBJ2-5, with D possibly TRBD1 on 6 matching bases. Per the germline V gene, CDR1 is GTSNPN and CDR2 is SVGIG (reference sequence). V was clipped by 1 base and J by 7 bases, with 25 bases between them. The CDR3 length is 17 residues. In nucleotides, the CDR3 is TGTGCCTGGAGTGGGGGGTCCCGGGACAACCGTTTTGGGACCCAGTACTTC. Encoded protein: CAWSGGSRDNRFGTQYF. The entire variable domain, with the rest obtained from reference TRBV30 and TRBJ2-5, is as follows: SQTIHQWPATLVQPVGSPLSLECTVEGTSNPNLYWYRQAAGRGLQLLFYSVGIGQISSEVPQNLSASRPQDRQFILSSKKLLLSDSGFYLCAWSGGSRDNRFGTQYFGPGTRLLVL.

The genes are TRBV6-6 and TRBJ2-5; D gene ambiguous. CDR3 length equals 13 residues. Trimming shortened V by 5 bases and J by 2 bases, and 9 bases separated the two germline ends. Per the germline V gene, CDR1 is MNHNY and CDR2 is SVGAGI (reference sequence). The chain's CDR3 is CASSLLGQETQYF. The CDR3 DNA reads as TGTGCCAGCAGTCTTTTGGGACAAGAGACCCAGTACTTC.

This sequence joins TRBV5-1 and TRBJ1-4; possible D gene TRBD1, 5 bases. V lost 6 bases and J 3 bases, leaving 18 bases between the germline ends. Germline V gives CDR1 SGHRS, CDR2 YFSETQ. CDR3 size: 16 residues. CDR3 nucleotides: TGCGCCAGCACCGAGACAGTTGGAAGCCCTAATGAAAAACTGTTTTTT. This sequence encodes CASTETVGSPNEKLFF.

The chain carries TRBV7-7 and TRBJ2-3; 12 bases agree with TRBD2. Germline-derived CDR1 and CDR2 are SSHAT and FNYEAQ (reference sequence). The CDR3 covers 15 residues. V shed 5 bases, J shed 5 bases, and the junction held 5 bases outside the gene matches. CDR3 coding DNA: TGTGCCAGCAGCCCCGCGGGACTAGCGGGAGATACGCAGTATTTT. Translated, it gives CASSPAGLAGDTQYF.

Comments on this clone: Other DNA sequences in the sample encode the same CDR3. DNA of the CDR3: TGTGCCAGCAGCAGGGGTTCTGGGGCCAACGTCCTGACTTTC. It specifies CASSRGSGANVLTF. The rearrangement joins TRBV6-5 to TRBJ2-6, with D possibly being TRBD1 (6 bases). Germline V gene data show CDR1 as MNHEY and CDR2 as SVGAGI. V lost 6 bases, J lost 1 base, and 7 bases lay in between. This CDR3 comprises 14 residues.

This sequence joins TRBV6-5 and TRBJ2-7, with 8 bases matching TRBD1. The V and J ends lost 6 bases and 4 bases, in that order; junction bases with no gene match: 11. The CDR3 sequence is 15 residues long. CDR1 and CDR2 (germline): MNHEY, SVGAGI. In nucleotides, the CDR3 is TGTGCCAGCAGACGCGAACAGGGGGGTTGGTACGAGCAGTACTTC. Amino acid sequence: CASRREQGGWYEQYF.

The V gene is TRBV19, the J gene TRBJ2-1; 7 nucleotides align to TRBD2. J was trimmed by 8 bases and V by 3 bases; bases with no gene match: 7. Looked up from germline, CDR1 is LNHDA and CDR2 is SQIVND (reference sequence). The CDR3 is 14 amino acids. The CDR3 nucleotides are TGTGCCAGTAGTATCAGACTAGCCAGCGATGAGCAGTTCTTC. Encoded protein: CASSIRLASDEQFF.

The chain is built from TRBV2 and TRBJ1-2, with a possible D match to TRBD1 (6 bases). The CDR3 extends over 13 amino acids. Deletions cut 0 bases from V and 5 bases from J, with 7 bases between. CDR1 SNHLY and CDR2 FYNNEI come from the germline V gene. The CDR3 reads CASSEAGGYGYTF. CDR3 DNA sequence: TGTGCCAGCAGTGAAGCAGGGGGGTATGGCTACACCTTC.

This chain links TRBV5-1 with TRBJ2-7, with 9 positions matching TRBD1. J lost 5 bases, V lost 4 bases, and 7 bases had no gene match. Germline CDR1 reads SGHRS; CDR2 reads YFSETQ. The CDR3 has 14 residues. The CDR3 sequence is CASSLGTGYNEQYF. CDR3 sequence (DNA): TGCGCCAGCAGCCTCGGGACAGGGTACAACGAGCAGTACTTC.

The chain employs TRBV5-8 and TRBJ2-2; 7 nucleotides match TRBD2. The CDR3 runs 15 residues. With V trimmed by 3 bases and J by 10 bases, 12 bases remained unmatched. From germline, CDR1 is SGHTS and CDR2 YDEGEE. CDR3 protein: CASSSGRANGEELFF. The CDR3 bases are TGTGCCAGCAGCTCAGGGAGGGCGAATGGGGAGGAGCTGTTTTTT.

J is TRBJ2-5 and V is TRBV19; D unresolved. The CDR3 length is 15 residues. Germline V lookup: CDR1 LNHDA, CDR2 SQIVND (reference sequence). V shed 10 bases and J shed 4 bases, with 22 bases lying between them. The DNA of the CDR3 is TGTGCCACCCGCTCCGTTGAGACCCCCCGAGAGACCCAGTACTTC. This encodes CATRSVETPRETQYF.

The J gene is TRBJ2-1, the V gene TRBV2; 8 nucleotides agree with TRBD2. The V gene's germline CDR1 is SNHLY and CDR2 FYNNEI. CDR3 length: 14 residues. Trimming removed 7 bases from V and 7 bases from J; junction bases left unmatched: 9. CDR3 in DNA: TGTGCCAGCATGCTGATCGGGAGGGCGAATGAGCAGTTCTTC. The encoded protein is CASMLIGRANEQFF.

In DNA form, the CDR3 reads TGCGCCAGCAGCCGCCGGACTAGCGGGTACCAAGAGACCCAGTACTTC. Its protein product is CASSRRTSGYQETQYF. The rearrangement joins TRBV4-1 to TRBJ2-5; TRBD2 matches at 11 bases. V dropped 4 bases and J dropped 0; count of bases not matched to a gene: 4. Germline CDR1 and CDR2: MGHRA and YSYEKL. CDR3 size: 16 residues.

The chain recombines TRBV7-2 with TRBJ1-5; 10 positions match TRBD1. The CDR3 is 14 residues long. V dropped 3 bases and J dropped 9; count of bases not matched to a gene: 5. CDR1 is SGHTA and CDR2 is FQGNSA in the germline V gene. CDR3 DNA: TGTGCCAGCAGCTTGGGACAGGGGCTTGGGCCCCAGCATTTT. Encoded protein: CASSLGQGLGPQHF.

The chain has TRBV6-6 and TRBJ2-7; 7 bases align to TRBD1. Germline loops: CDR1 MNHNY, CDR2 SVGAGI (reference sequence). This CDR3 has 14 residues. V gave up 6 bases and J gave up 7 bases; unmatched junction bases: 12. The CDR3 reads CASSLDRVESEQYF. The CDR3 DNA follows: TGTGCCAGCAGCTTAGACAGGGTGGAGAGTGAGCAGTACTTC.

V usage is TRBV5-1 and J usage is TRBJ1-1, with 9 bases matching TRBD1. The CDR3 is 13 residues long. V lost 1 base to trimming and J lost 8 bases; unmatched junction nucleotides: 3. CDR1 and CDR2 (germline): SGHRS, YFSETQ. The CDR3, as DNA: TGCGCCAGCAGCTTGTGGGACAGGGACGAAGCTTTCTTT. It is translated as CASSLWDRDEAFF.

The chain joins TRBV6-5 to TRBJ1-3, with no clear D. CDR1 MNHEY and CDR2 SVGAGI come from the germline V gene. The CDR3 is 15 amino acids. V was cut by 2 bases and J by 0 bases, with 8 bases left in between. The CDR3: CASSYKPYSGNTIYF. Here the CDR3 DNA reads TGTGCCAGCAGTTACAAACCGTACTCTGGAAACACCATATATTTT.

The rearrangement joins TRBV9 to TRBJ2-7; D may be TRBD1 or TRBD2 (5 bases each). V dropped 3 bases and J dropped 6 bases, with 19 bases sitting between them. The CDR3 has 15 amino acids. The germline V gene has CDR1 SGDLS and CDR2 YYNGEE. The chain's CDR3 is CASSGTGTWIGEQYF. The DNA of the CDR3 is TGTGCCAGCAGCGGTACCGGGACCTGGATTGGCGAGCAGTACTTC. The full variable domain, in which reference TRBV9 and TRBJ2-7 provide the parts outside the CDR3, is DSGVTQTPKHLITATGQRVTLRCSPRSGDLSVYWYQQSLDQGLQFLIQYYNGEERAKGNILERFSAQQFPDLHSELNLSSLELGDSALYFCASSGTGTWIGEQYFGPGTRLTVT.

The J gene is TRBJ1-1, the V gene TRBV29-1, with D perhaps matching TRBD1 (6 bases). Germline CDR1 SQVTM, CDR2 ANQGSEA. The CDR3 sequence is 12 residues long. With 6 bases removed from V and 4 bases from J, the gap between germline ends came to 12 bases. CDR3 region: CSVTGLGTEAFF. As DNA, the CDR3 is TGCAGCGTCACAGGGCTGGGCACTGAAGCTTTCTTT.

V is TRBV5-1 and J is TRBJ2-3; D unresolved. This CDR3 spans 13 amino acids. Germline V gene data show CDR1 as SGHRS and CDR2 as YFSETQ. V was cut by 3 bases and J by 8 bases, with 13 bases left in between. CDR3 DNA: TGCGCCAGCAGCTACGGGCAGGCAGGTACGCAGTATTTT. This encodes CASSYGQAGTQYF.

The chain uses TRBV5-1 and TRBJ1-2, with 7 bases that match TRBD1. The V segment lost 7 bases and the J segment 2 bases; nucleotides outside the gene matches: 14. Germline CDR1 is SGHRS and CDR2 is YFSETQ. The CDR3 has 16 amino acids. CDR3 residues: CASRPGTETWNYGYTF. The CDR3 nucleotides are TGCGCCAGCCGGCCCGGGACAGAAACTTGGAACTATGGCTACACCTTC. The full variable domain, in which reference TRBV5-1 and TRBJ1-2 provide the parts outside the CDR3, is KAGVTQTPRYLIKTRGQQVTLSCSPISGHRSVSWYQQTPGQGLQFLFEYFSETQRNKGNFPGRFSGRQFSNSRSEMNVSTLELGDSALYLCASRPGTETWNYGYTFGSGTRLTVV.

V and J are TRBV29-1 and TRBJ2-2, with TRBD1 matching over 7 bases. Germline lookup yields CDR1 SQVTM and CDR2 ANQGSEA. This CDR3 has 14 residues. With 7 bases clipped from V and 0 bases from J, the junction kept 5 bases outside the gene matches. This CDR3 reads CSAVGTANTGELFF. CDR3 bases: TGCAGCGCCGTAGGGACAGCGAACACCGGGGAGCTGTTTTTT.

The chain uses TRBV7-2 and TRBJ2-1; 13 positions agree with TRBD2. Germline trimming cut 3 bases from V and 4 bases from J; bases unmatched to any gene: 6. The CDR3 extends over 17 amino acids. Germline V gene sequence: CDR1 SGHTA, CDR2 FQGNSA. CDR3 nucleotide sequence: TGTGCCAGCAGCTTTTGGACTAGCGGGGGCCCTTACAATGAGCAGTTCTTC. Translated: CASSFWTSGGPYNEQFF.

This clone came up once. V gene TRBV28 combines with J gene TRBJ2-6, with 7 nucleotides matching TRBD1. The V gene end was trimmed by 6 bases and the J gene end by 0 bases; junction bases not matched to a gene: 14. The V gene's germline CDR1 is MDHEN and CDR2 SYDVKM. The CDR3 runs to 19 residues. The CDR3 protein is CASSRRVYRGASGANVLTF. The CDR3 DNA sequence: TGTGCCAGCAGCCGGAGAGTCTACAGGGGTGCCTCTGGGGCCAACGTCCTGACTTTC.

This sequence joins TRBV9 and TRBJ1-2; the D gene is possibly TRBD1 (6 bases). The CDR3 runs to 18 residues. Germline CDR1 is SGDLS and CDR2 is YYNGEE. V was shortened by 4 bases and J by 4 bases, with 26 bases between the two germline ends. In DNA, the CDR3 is TGTGCCAGCAGCCCTACTGTGGGGTCCACAGGGCTGCGCTATGGCTACACCTTC. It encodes CASSPTVGSTGLRYGYTF.

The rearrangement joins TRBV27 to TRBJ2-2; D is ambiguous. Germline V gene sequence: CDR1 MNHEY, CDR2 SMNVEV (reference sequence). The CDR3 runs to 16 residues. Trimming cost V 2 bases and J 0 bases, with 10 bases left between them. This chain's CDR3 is CASSLQQIPNTGELFF. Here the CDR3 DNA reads TGTGCCAGCAGTTTACAGCAAATCCCGAACACCGGGGAGCTGTTTTTT.

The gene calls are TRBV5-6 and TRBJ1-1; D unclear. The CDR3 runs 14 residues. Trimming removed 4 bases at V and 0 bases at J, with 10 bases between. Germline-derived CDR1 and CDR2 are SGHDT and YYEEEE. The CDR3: CASSPFLMNTEAFF. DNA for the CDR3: TGTGCCAGCAGCCCCTTTCTGATGAACACTGAAGCTTTCTTT.

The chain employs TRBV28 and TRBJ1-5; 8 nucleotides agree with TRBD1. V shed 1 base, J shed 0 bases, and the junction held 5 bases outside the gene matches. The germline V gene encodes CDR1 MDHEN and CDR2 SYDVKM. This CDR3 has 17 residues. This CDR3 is CASSLYQGANSNQPQHF. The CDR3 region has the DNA TGTGCCAGCAGTTTATATCAGGGGGCAAATAGCAATCAGCCCCAGCATTTT.